Given below is one T cell receptor beta chain in context. The antigen is undetermined. These data come from a study of cytomegalovirus exposure and HLA in healthy donors. Findings and caveats of the study: TRBV6-2, TRBV6-3 and other indistinguishable V segments were excluded. In a later analysis, specific HLA alleles were associated with 15,000 to 20,000 TCR beta sequences at a 0.05 false discovery rate.

Primers: 60 Vbeta forward and 13 Jbeta reverse. TCRdb's copy holds only in-frame clones and misses some; the assay was immunoSEQ multiplex PCR. The sample shows 200,000 to 300,000 clones, about 85% of them seen only once. This CDR3 is built from 14 residues. The junction had 6 bases not matched to a gene; V was cut back by 10 bases and J by 1 base. Germline V gene data show CDR1 as SNHLY and CDR2 as FYNNEI. The sequence was obtained from a girl between 2 and 10 years old in good health and CMV-seronegative. This chain links TRBV2 with TRBJ2-5, with 10 bases matching TRBD2. The material sequenced was PBMCs. This chain's CDR3 is CAKSQREGQETQYF. CDR3 DNA sequence: TGTGCCAAGTCACAGCGGGAGGGCCAAGAGACCCAGTACTTC.